Shown below are 31 T cell receptor beta chains from a single sample sequenced in a study of T cell responses to AZD1222 COVID-19 vaccine. Repertoires were generated with immunoSEQ multiplex PCR, while TCRdb's copy carries only in-frame clones and drops some. The table records tens of thousands of clones, roughly 81% of them present only once. The material was peripheral blood, obtained on day 0 of AZD1222 vaccination. The receptors shown here come from an adult in good health.

The genes are TRBV5-5 and TRBJ1-5, with D tentatively TRBD1 (5 bases). Germline-derived CDR1 and CDR2 are SGHKS and YYEKEE (reference sequence). Trimming left V 0 bases short and J 4 bases short, with 14 bases between. The CDR3 contains 16 residues. The CDR3 reads CASSLAVGQSNQPQHF. In DNA form, the CDR3 reads TGTGCCAGCAGCTTGGCGGTGGGGCAGTCGAATCAGCCCCAGCATTTT.

This chain connects TRBV7-2 to TRBJ1-2; D may be TRBD1 (6 bases). The CDR3 is made up of 15 amino acids. Germline V gene data show CDR1 as SGHTA and CDR2 as FQGNSA. V was trimmed by 5 bases and J by 4 bases, leaving 17 bases between them. This CDR3 reads CASSPRGGRGYGYTF. The CDR3 coding sequence is TGTGCCAGCAGCCCTAGGGGGGGGCGCGGCTATGGCTACACCTTC.

This chain uses TRBV6-5 with TRBJ1-2; 9 bases are a match to TRBD1. The CDR3 loop spans 13 amino acids. Trimming at V came to 6 bases and at J to 1 base, leaving 0 bases not matched to a gene. Germline V lookup: CDR1 MNHEY, CDR2 SVGAGI. CDR3 loop: CASRGQGNYGYTF. CDR3 in DNA: TGTGCCAGCAGGGGACAGGGTAACTATGGCTACACCTTC.

This clone appeared a few times. The rearrangement links TRBV11-3 to TRBJ2-2; TRBD1 agrees at 8 bases. J lost 2 bases, V lost 4 bases, and 3 bases had no gene match. This CDR3 spans 15 amino acids. The V gene's germline CDR1 is SGHNT and CDR2 YENEEA. CDR3 bases: TGTGCCAGCAGCTCAGACAGGGGAAACACCGGGGAGCTGTTTTTT. Residues: CASSSDRGNTGELFF.

V usage is TRBV3-1 (or the pseudogene TRBV3-2) and J usage is TRBJ2-2, with D unclear. The V and J ends lost 4 bases and 4 bases respectively, with 4 bases between them. This CDR3 is built from 12 residues. Germline CDR1 is LGHDT and CDR2 is YNNKEL (reference sequence). DNA for the CDR3: TGTGCCAGCAGCCTTATCACCGGGGAGCTGTTTTTT. This translates into CASSLITGELFF.

The rearrangement joins TRBV5-1 to TRBJ2-1; TRBD2 matches at 7 bases. Trimming removed 2 bases from V and 3 bases from J; junction bases left unmatched: 5. CDR3 size: 15 residues. Germline lookup yields CDR1 SGHRS and CDR2 YFSETQ. The CDR3 spells CASSLAPGGYNEQFF. CDR3 DNA: TGCGCCAGCAGCTTAGCCCCGGGGGGCTACAATGAGCAGTTCTTC. Looking up the rest from reference TRBV5-1 and TRBJ2-1 gives the full variable domain: KAGVTQTPRYLIKTRGQQVTLSCSPISGHRSVSWYQQTPGQGLQFLFEYFSETQRNKGNFPGRFSGRQFSNSRSEMNVSTLELGDSALYLCASSLAPGGYNEQFFGPGTRLTVL.

The V and J genes are TRBV7-2 and TRBJ2-1; TRBD2 aligns across 12 bases. Germline V gives CDR1 SGHTA, CDR2 FQGNSA. The CDR3 sequence is 16 residues long. J was trimmed by 6 bases and V by 2 bases; bases with no gene match: 5. The CDR3 sequence is CASSLPRLAGANEQFF. The CDR3 region has the DNA TGTGCCAGCAGCTTACCAAGACTAGCGGGGGCCAATGAGCAGTTCTTC.

The CDR3 DNA reads as TGTGCCAGCAGCCCTCCTAGCGGGGGGACCGGGGAGCTGTTTTTT. It yields the protein CASSPPSGGTGELFF. The rearrangement joins TRBV9 to TRBJ2-2; 11 bases are a match to TRBD2. Trimming cost V 4 bases and J 5 bases; bases outside gene matches: 4. CDR3 length: 15 residues. Germline CDR1 reads SGDLS; CDR2 reads YYNGEE.

V gene TRBV7-3 combines with J gene TRBJ1-5; 7 bases are a match to TRBD1. The J segment lost 5 bases and the V segment lost 5 bases, leaving 3 bases of the junction unmatched. Germline loops: CDR1 SGHTA, CDR2 FQGTGA. There are 13 residues in the CDR3. The CDR3 DNA reads as TGTGCCAGCAGCACCGGACAGGATCAGCCCCAGCATTTT. This encodes CASSTGQDQPQHF.

This clone was seen a single time. The V call is TRBV7-2, the J call TRBJ2-3; D gene uncertain. The CDR3 covers 12 residues. Germline assignment: CDR1 SGHTA and CDR2 FQGNSA. V lost 2 bases and J lost 2, with 2 bases in between. The CDR3 nucleotides are TGTGCCAGCAGCTTATACACAGATACGCAGTATTTT. Its translation is CASSLYTDTQYF.

The rearrangement uses TRBV28 and TRBJ1-5; D is perhaps TRBD1 (5 bases). Per the germline V gene, CDR1 is MDHEN and CDR2 is SYDVKM. With 7 bases removed from V and 0 bases from J, the gap between germline ends came to 13 bases. This CDR3 is 15 amino acids long. The CDR3 loop is CASNLGGNSNQPQHF. The CDR3 bases are TGTGCCAGCAACTTGGGGGGGAATAGCAATCAGCCCCAGCATTTT.

This sequence joins TRBV9 and TRBJ2-5; 10 nucleotides match TRBD2. In germline, CDR1 is SGDLS, CDR2 YYNGEE. The CDR3 consists of 16 residues. J gave up 5 bases and V 0 bases, and 7 bases lay outside the gene matches. The CDR3 sequence is CASSVASGGPGETQYF. The DNA for the CDR3 is TGTGCCAGCAGCGTAGCTAGCGGGGGCCCTGGGGAGACCCAGTACTTC.

The chain employs TRBV28 and TRBJ2-1; TRBD2 aligns across 10 bases. The V gene's germline CDR1 is MDHEN and CDR2 SYDVKM. The CDR3 has 14 amino acids. Unmatched junction bases numbered 3, after V lost 3 bases and J lost 7 bases. The CDR3 protein is CASSFLAGENEQFF. In DNA form, the CDR3 reads TGTGCCAGCAGTTTCCTAGCGGGGGAGAATGAGCAGTTCTTC.

The gene calls are TRBV3-1 (or the pseudogene TRBV3-2) and TRBJ2-4; D not certain. Trimming pared 2 bases from V and 0 bases from J, leaving 8 bases between. Germline loops: CDR1 LGHDT, CDR2 YNNKEL (reference sequence). This CDR3 has 15 amino acids. DNA of the CDR3: TGTGCCAGCAGCCAAACAGCAGCAGCCAAAAACATTCAGTACTTC. Residues: CASSQTAAAKNIQYF.

This chain connects TRBV6-5 to TRBJ2-1; 11 bases are shared with TRBD2. This CDR3 is built from 16 residues. The ends lost 2 bases at V and 4 bases at J; junction bases unmatched: 4. Germline assignment: CDR1 MNHEY and CDR2 SVGAGI. The CDR3 sequence is CASSYGTSGGYNEQFF. The CDR3 coding sequence is TGTGCCAGCAGTTACGGTACTAGCGGGGGTTACAATGAGCAGTTCTTC.

The chain is built from TRBV11-1 and TRBJ2-1; a weak D match, TRBD2 (6 bases). Germline V lookup: CDR1 SGHAT, CDR2 FQDESV (reference sequence). The length of the CDR3 is 15 residues. Trimming left V 8 bases short and J 4 bases short, with 18 bases between. CDR3 DNA: TGTGCCAGCGGTGTGGCGGGACCCACATACAATGAGCAGTTCTTC. Amino acid sequence: CASGVAGPTYNEQFF.

The rearrangement uses TRBV5-1 and TRBJ1-1; TRBD1 agrees at 10 bases. This CDR3 spans 15 amino acids. Germline V gives CDR1 SGHRS, CDR2 YFSETQ. Losses at the gene ends were 3 bases for V and 6 bases for J; bases not matched to a gene: 8. In nucleotides, the CDR3 is TGCGCCAGCAGCTCCCGACAGGGGGCTGGGGCTGAAGCTTTCTTT. Translation: CASSSRQGAGAEAFF.

The V and J genes are TRBV29-1 and TRBJ2-6; 8 nucleotides align to TRBD1. Germline lookup yields CDR1 SQVTM and CDR2 ANQGSEA. The V gene end was trimmed by 5 bases and the J gene end by 4 bases; junction bases not matched to a gene: 4. The CDR3 extends over 14 amino acids. CDR3 sequence: CSVWDRSGANVLTF. DNA of the CDR3: TGCAGCGTTTGGGACAGGTCCGGGGCCAACGTCCTGACTTTC.

In this sample, this clone turned up once. V is TRBV3-1 (or the pseudogene TRBV3-2) and J is TRBJ1-2, with 7 positions matching TRBD1. Losses at the gene ends were 5 bases for V and 0 bases for J; bases not matched to a gene: 3. Germline CDR1 reads LGHDT; CDR2 reads YNNKEL (reference sequence). The CDR3 spans 14 residues. The CDR3 reads CASSAGQPNYGYTF. CDR3 nucleotide sequence: TGTGCCAGCAGCGCGGGACAGCCTAACTATGGCTACACCTTC.

The chain couples TRBV7-2 to TRBJ1-2, with a weak D call TRBD1 (5 bases). Germline values: CDR1 SGHTA, CDR2 FQGNSA. Between the trimmed V and J ends, which lost 5 bases and 7 bases, there was a span of 14 bases. This CDR3 contains 13 residues. The CDR3 DNA follows: TGTGCCAGCAGCCAGATGGGGCAAATTGGCTACACCTTC. Translated, it gives CASSQMGQIGYTF.

The chain employs TRBV28 and TRBJ1-5; TRBD1 is a possible D gene (5 bases). V was shortened by 6 bases and J by 5 bases, with 20 bases between the two germline ends. Germline lookup yields CDR1 MDHEN and CDR2 SYDVKM. The CDR3 totals 16 residues. The CDR3 nucleotides read TGTGCCAGCAGCACCGGGTCGAGGGGATTCGATCAGCCCCAGCATTTT. Translated: CASSTGSRGFDQPQHF.

In its sample, this clone was seen a few times. The rearrangement joins TRBV19 to TRBJ2-2; TRBD2 matches at 12 bases. Germline V lookup: CDR1 LNHDA, CDR2 SQIVND (reference sequence). V lost 3 bases, J lost 7 bases, and 9 bases stayed unmatched. The CDR3 totals 17 residues. The CDR3 bases are TGTGCCAGTAGTATTTCTAGCGGGGGGGCCGGTGACGGGGAGCTGTTTTTT. It yields the protein CASSISSGGAGDGELFF. The variable domain in full, with the rest retrieved from reference TRBV19 and TRBJ2-2, is DGGITQSPKYLFRKEGQNVTLSCEQNLNHDAMYWYRQDPGQGLRLIYYSQIVNDFQKGDIAEGYSVSREKKESFPLTVTSAQKNPTAFYLCASSISSGGAGDGELFFGEGSRLTVL.

The rearrangement links TRBV5-4 to TRBJ1-1; possibly TRBD1 for D (5 bases). V lost 0 bases and J 2 bases, leaving 8 bases between the germline ends. The CDR3 has 14 residues. The germline V gene has CDR1 SGHNT and CDR2 YYREEE (reference sequence). CDR3 coding DNA: TGTGCCAGCAGCTTGGCCAGGGCCAACACTGAAGCTTTCTTT. As protein: CASSLARANTEAFF. Full variable domain (rest looked up from reference TRBV5-4 and TRBJ1-1): ETGVTQSPTHLIKTRGQQVTLRCSSQSGHNTVSWYQQALGQGPQFIFQYYREEENGRGNFPPRFSGLQFPNYSSELNVNALELDDSALYLCASSLARANTEAFFGQGTRLTVV.

V usage is TRBV5-8 and J usage is TRBJ2-7, with no clear D. Deletions cut 2 bases from V and 9 bases from J, with 12 bases between. The CDR3 has 12 amino acids. CDR1 and CDR2 (germline): SGHTS, YDEGEE. The CDR3 coding sequence is TGTGCCAGCAGCTTCCCCTTCACAGTGCAGTACTTC. Translation gives CASSFPFTVQYF.

In nucleotides, the CDR3 is TGTGCCACCAGTGAAACCGGGAACCCCCCACGAGGCTACACCTTC. Translated: CATSETGNPPRGYTF. The chain joins TRBV24-1 to TRBJ1-2; D ambiguous. Germline CDR1 and CDR2: KGHDR and SFDVKD. V was shortened by 4 bases and J by 8 bases, with 19 bases between the two germline ends. The CDR3 consists of 15 residues.

This clone was observed a single time. The V call is TRBV10-2, the J call TRBJ2-1, with D unclear. Germline CDR1 is WSHSY and CDR2 is SAAADI. This CDR3 contains 13 residues. V lost 2 bases, J lost 4 bases, and 6 bases lay in between. CDR3 region: CASSEAMYNEQFF. The CDR3 DNA follows: TGCGCCAGCAGTGAGGCGATGTACAATGAGCAGTTCTTC.

The rearrangement joins TRBV7-4 to TRBJ2-7; D perhaps matches TRBD1 (6 bases). Trimming left V 11 bases short and J 8 bases short, with 16 bases between. CDR1 is SGHVT and CDR2 is SQSDAQ in the germline V gene. CDR3 length: 11 amino acids. In nucleotides, the CDR3 is TGTGCCGGGGGCAAGGGTACGAAGCAGTACTTC. This translates into CAGGKGTKQYF.

This clone came up a few times. This chain joins TRBV4-3 and TRBJ1-3, with D perhaps matching TRBD1 (5 bases). Germline assignment: CDR1 LGHNA and CDR2 YSLEER. V lost 0 bases, J lost 0 bases, and 18 bases lay in between. The CDR3 is 19 amino acids. CDR3 nucleotide sequence: TGCGCCAGCAGCCAAGATGTTGGGGCACCCTCCCGCTCTGGAAACACCATATATTTT. This translates into CASSQDVGAPSRSGNTIYF.

The chain uses TRBV24-1 and TRBJ1-2, with a weak D call TRBD1 (6 bases). This CDR3 spans 16 amino acids. CDR1 and CDR2 (germline): KGHDR, SFDVKD. Trimming removed 3 bases from V and 4 bases from J, with 17 bases in between. CDR3 sequence: CATSDPGVGAGYGYTF. The DNA of the CDR3 is TGTGCCACCAGTGATCCAGGGGTTGGGGCTGGCTATGGCTACACCTTC.

The rearrangement joins TRBV7-2 to TRBJ1-6; 7 nucleotides agree with TRBD1. This CDR3 has 16 residues. The V and J ends lost 1 base and 7 bases, in that order; junction bases with no gene match: 7. Germline CDR1 reads SGHTA; CDR2 reads FQGNSA. This CDR3 is CASSLVGGQQNSPLHF. CDR3 DNA: TGTGCCAGCAGCTTAGTAGGGGGACAGCAAAATTCACCCCTCCACTTT.

This chain uses TRBV18 with TRBJ1-5, with D tentatively TRBD1 (5 bases). The CDR3 totals 16 residues. Germline assignment: CDR1 KGHSH and CDR2 LQKENI. Deletions cut 3 bases from V and 5 bases from J, with 17 bases between. The CDR3 loop reads CASSPPGGNGDQPQHF. CDR3 in DNA: TGTGCCAGCTCACCCCCTGGGGGGAACGGTGATCAGCCCCAGCATTTT.